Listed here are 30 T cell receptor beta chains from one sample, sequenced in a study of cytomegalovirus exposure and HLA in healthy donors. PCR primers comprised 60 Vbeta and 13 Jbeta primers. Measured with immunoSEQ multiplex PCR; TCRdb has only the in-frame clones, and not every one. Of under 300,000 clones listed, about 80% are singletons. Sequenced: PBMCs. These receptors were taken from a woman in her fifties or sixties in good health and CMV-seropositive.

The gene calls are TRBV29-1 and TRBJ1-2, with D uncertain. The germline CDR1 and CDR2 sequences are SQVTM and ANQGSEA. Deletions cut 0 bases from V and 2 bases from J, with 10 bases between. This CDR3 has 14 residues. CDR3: CSVEDKNSNYGYTF. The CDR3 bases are TGCAGCGTTGAAGATAAAAACTCAAACTATGGCTACACCTTC.

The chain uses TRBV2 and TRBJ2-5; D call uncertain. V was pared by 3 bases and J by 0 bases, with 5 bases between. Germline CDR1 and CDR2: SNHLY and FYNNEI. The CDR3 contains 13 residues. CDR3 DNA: TGTGCCAGCAGTGACGACAACCAAGAGACCCAGTACTTC. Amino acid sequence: CASSDDNQETQYF.

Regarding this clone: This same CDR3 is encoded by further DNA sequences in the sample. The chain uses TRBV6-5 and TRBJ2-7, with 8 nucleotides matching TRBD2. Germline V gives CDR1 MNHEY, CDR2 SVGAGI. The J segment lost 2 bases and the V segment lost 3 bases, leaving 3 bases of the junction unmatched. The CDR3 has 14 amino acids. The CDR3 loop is CASSYTSGPYEQYF. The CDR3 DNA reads TGTGCCAGCAGTTATACTAGCGGACCCTACGAGCAGTACTTC.

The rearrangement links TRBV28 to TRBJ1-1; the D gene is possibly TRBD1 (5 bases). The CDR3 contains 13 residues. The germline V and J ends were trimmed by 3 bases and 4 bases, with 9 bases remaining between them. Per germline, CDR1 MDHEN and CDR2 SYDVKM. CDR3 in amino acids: CASSFSGGTEAFF. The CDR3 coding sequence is TGTGCCAGCAGTTTCTCGGGGGGCACTGAAGCTTTCTTT. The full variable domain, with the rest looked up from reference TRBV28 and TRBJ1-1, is DVKVTQSSRYLVKRTGEKVFLECVQDMDHENMFWYRQDPGLGLRLIYFSYDVKMKEKGDIPEGYSVSREKKERFSLILESASTNQTSMYLCASSFSGGTEAFFGQGTRLTVV.

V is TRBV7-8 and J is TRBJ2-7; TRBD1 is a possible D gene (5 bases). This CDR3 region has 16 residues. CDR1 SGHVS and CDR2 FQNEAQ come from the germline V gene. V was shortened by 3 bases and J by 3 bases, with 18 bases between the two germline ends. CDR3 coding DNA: TGTGCCAGCAGCTTTGGGCAGGGTAACGTAGACTACGAGCAGTACTTC. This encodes CASSFGQGNVDYEQYF. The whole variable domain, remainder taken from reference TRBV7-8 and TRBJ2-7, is GAGVSQSPRYKVAKRGQDVALRCDPISGHVSLFWYQQALGQGPEFLTYFQNEAQLDKSGLPSDRFFAERPEGSVSTLKIQRTQQEDSAVYLCASSFGQGNVDYEQYFGPGTRLTVT.

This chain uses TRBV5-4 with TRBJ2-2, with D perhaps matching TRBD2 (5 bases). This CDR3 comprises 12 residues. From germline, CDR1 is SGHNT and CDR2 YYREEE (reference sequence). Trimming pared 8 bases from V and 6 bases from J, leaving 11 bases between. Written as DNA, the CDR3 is TGTGCCAGTACCGCGGGCCCCGGGGAGCTGTTTTTT. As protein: CASTAGPGELFF. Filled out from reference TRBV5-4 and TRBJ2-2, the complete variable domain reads ETGVTQSPTHLIKTRGQQVTLRCSSQSGHNTVSWYQQALGQGPQFIFQYYREEENGRGNFPPRFSGLQFPNYSSELNVNALELDDSALYLCASTAGPGELFFGEGSRLTVL.

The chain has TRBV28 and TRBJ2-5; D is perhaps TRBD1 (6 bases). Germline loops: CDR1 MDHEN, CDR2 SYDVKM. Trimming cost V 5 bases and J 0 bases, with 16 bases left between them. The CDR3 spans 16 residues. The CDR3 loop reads CASSPPGQPYQETQYF. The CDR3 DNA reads TGTGCCAGCAGTCCCCCGGGACAACCGTACCAAGAGACCCAGTACTTC.

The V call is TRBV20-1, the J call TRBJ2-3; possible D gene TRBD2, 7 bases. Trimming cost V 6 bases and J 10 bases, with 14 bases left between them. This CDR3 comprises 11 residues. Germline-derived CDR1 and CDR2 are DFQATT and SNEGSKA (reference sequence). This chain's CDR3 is CSALWGGAQYF. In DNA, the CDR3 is TGCAGTGCCTTGTGGGGGGGCGCGCAGTATTTT.

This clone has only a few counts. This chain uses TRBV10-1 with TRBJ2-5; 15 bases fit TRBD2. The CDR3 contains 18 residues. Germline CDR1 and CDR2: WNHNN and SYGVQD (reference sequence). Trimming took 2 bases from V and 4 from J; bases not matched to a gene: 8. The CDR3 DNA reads TGCGCCAGCAGTGAGGGACTAGCGGGAGGGCCGGTGGGAGAGACCCAGTACTTC. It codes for CASSEGLAGGPVGETQYF.

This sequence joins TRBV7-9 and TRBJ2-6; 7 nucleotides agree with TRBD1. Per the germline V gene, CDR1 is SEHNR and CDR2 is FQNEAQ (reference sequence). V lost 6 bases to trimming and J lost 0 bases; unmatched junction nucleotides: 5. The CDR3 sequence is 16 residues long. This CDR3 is CASRDRKPSGANVLTF. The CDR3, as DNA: TGTGCCAGCAGGGACAGGAAGCCCTCTGGGGCCAACGTCCTGACTTTC.

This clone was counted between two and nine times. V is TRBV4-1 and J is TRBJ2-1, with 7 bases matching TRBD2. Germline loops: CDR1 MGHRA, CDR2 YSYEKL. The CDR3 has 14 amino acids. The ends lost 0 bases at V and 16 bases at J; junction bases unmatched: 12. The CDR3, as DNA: TGCGCCAGCAGCCAAGATTTGGCACCGGGACTAACCTTCTTC. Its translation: CASSQDLAPGLTFF.

CDR3 sequence reads: CASSSDRPRLGAFF. For the CDR3, the DNA is TGTGCCAGCAGTTCGGACAGGCCGAGACTTGGGGCTTTCTTT. The V call is TRBV5-6, the J call TRBJ1-1, with TRBD1 matching over 7 bases. Germline assignment: CDR1 SGHDT and CDR2 YYEEEE. V trimming: 5 bases; J trimming: 11 bases; junction bases outside the gene matches: 15. This CDR3 has 14 amino acids.

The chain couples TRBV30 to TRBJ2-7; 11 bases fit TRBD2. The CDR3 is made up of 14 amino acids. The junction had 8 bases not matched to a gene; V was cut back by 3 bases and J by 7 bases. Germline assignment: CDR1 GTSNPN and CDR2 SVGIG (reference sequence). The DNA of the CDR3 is TGTGCCTGGAGGGGGACTAGCGGTTTTGGGGAGCAGTACTTC. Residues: CAWRGTSGFGEQYF.

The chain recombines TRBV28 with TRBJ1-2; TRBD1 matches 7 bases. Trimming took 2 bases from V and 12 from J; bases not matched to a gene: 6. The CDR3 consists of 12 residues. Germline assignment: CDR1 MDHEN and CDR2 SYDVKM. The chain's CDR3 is CASSLKQGSDTF. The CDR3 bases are TGTGCCAGCAGTTTAAAACAGGGGTCGGACACCTTC.

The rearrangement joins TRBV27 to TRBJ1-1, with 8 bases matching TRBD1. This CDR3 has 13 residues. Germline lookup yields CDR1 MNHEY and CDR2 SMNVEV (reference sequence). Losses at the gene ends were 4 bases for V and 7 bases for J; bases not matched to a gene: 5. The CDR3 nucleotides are TGTGCCAGCAGTTATACCGGGACAGGTGAAGCTTTCTTT. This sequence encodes CASSYTGTGEAFF.

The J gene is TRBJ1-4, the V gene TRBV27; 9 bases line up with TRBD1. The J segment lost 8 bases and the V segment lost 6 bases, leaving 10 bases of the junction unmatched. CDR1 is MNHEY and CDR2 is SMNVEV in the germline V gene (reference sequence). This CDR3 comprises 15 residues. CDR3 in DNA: TGTGCCAGCAGACCACAGGGGGCTCTCCCAGAAAAACTGTTTTTT. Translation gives CASRPQGALPEKLFF. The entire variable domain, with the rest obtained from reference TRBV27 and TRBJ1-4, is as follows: EAQVTQNPRYLITVTGKKLTVTCSQNMNHEYMSWYRQDPGLGLRQIYYSMNVEVTDKGDVPEGYKVSRKEKRNFPLILESPSPNQTSLYFCASRPQGALPEKLFFGSGTQLSVL.

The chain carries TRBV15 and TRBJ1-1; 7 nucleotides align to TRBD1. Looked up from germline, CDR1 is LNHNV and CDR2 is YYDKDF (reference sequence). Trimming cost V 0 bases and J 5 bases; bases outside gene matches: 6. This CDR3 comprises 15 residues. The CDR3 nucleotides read TGTGCCACCAGCAGAGATCCAGGGGGTTGGACTGAAGCTTTCTTT. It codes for CATSRDPGGWTEAFF.

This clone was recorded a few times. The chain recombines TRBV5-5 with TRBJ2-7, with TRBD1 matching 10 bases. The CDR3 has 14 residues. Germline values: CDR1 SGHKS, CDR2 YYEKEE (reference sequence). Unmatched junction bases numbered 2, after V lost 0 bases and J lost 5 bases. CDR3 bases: TGTGCCAGCAGCTTGGTGACAGGGGGCAACGAGCAGTACTTC. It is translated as CASSLVTGGNEQYF.

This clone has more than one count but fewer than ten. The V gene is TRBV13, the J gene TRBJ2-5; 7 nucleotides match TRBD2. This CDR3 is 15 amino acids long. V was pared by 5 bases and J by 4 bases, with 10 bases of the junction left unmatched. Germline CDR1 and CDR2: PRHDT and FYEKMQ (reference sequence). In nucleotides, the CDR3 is TGTGCCAGCAGCGATGGCGGGCGGGGGACAGAGACCCAGTACTTC. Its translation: CASSDGGRGTETQYF.

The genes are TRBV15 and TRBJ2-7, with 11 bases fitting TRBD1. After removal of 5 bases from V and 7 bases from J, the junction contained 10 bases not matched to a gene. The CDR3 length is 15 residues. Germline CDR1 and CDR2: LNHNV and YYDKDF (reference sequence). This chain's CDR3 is CATSPFRDRGFEQYF. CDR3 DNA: TGTGCCACCAGCCCTTTCCGGGACAGGGGGTTTGAGCAGTACTTC.

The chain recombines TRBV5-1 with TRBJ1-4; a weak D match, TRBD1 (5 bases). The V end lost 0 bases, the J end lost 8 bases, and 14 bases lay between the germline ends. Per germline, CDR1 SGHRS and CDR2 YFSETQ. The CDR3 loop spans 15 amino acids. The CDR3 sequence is CASSLAGGSDEKLFF. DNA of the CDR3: TGCGCCAGCAGCTTGGCGGGGGGTTCGGACGAAAAACTGTTTTTT.

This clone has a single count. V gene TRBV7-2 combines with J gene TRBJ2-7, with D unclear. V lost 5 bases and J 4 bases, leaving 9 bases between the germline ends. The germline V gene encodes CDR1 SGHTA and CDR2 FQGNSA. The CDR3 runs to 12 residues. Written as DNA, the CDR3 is TGTGCCAGCAGCGCTGACTGGTACGAGCAGTACTTC. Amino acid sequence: CASSADWYEQYF.

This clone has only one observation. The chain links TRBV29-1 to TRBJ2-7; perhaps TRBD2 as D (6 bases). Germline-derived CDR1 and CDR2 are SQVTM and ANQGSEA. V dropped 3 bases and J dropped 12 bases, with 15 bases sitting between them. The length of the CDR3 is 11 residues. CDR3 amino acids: CSVDKGGGMYF. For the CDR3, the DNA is TGCAGCGTTGATAAGGGAGGTGGCATGTACTTC.

CDR3 residues: CASSQTSGGEQYF. The CDR3 region has the DNA TGTGCCAGCAGCCAGACTAGCGGGGGCGAGCAGTACTTC. V usage is TRBV5-4 and J usage is TRBJ2-7, with TRBD2 matching over 12 bases. The ends lost 4 bases at V and 6 bases at J; junction bases unmatched: 2. CDR1 and CDR2 from the germline V gene are SGHNT and YYREEE (reference sequence). The CDR3 consists of 13 residues.

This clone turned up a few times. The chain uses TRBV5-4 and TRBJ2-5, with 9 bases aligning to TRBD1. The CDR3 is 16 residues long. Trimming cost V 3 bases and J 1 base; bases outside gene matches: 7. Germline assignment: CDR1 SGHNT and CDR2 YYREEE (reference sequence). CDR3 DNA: TGTGCCAGCAGCTCAAGGGACAGGGCAGTCCAAGAGACCCAGTACTTC. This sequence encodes CASSSRDRAVQETQYF. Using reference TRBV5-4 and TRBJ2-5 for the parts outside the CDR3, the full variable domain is ETGVTQSPTHLIKTRGQQVTLRCSSQSGHNTVSWYQQALGQGPQFIFQYYREEENGRGNFPPRFSGLQFPNYSSELNVNALELDDSALYLCASSSRDRAVQETQYFGPGTRLLVL.

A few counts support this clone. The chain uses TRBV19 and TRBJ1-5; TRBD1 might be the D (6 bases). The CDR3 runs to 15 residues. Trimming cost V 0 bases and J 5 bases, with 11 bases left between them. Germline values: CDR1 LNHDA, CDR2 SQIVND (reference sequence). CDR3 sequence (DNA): TGTGCCAGTAGTATAGATGTGACAGGCTATCAGCCCCAGCATTTT. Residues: CASSIDVTGYQPQHF.

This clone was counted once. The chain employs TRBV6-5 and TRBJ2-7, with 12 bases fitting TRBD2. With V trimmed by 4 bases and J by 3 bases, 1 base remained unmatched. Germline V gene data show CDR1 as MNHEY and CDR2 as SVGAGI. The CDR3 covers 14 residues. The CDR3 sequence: CASSLTSGSYEQYF. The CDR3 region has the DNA TGTGCCAGCAGTTTGACTAGCGGGAGCTACGAGCAGTACTTC.

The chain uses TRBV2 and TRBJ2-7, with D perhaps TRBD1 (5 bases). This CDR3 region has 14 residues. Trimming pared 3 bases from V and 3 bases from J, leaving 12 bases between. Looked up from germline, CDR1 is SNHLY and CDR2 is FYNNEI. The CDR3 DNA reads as TGTGCCAGCAGTGAGGGGCGAAGCGACTACGAGCAGTACTTC. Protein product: CASSEGRSDYEQYF.

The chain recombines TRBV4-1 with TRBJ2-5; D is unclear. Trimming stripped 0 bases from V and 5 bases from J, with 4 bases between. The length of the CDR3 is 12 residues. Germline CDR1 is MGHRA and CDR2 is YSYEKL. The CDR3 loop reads CASSQDQETQYF. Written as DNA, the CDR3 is TGCGCCAGCAGCCAAGATCAGGAGACCCAGTACTTC.

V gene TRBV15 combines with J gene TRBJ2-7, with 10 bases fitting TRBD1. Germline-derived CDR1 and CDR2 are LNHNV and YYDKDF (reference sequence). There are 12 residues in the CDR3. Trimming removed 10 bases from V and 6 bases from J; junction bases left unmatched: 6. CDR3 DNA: TGTGCCATCGGCGACAGGGGGCTCGAGCAGTACTTC. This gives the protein CAIGDRGLEQYF.